These 21 T cell receptor beta chains were all obtained from the same sample, sequenced in a study of shared clonotypes between healthy human individuals. Sequenced by immunoSEQ multiplex PCR; TCRdb stores in-frame clones only, minus some. The data contain over 850,000 clones, 78% of them singletons. The specimen sequenced was memory CD4+ T cells from PBMCs. Sample subset: CD45RA-negative fraction. These receptors originate from a man aged 18-30 years in good health. Some clones in this sample may be carry-over from other donors' samples.

This chain uses TRBV23-1 with TRBJ2-5; 8 bases map to TRBD1. TRBV23-1 is an ORF, and what it does is uncertain. This CDR3 has 15 amino acids. V was pared by 2 bases and J by 3 bases, with 5 bases of the junction left unmatched. The chain's CDR3 is CASSQEQGGEETQYF. The CDR3 DNA sequence: TGCGCCAGCAGTCAAGAACAGGGGGGCGAAGAGACCCAGTACTTC.

This clone was detected once. V and J are TRBV28 and TRBJ2-1; TRBD2 aligns across 12 bases. CDR1 is MDHEN and CDR2 is SYDVKM in the germline V gene. This CDR3 has 13 residues. V gave up 7 bases and J gave up 7 bases; unmatched junction bases: 2. For the CDR3, the DNA is TGTGCCAGCATTGGACTAGCGGGGAATGAGCAGTTCTTC. This codes for CASIGLAGNEQFF.

V gene TRBV7-2 combines with J gene TRBJ2-2; 7 positions match TRBD1. Germline V lookup: CDR1 SGHTA, CDR2 FQGNSA. V shed 5 bases, J shed 4 bases, and the junction held 10 bases outside the gene matches. There are 16 residues in the CDR3. CDR3 DNA sequence: TGTGCCAGCAGCCTAATCCGACAGGGTTCCACCGGGGAGCTGTTTTTT. This translates into CASSLIRQGSTGELFF.

This clone has just a few counts. The chain is built from TRBV19 and TRBJ1-2; maybe TRBD1 (5 bases). CDR1 LNHDA and CDR2 SQIVND come from the germline V gene (reference sequence). The CDR3 consists of 16 residues. Trimming cost V 1 base and J 4 bases, with 16 bases left between them. CDR3 sequence (DNA): TGTGCCAGTAGTATAGTAGGAGACCAGGGCGTCTATGGCTACACCTTC. This sequence encodes CASSIVGDQGVYGYTF. Drawing the rest from reference TRBV19 and TRBJ1-2, the complete variable domain is DGGITQSPKYLFRKEGQNVTLSCEQNLNHDAMYWYRQDPGQGLRLIYYSQIVNDFQKGDIAEGYSVSREKKESFPLTVTSAQKNPTAFYLCASSIVGDQGVYGYTFGSGTRLTVV.

This chain uses TRBV13 with TRBJ2-7, with a possible D match to TRBD1 (6 bases). The germline gives CDR1 PRHDT, CDR2 FYEKMQ (reference sequence). The CDR3 is 14 amino acids. The V gene lost 3 bases and the J gene lost 2 bases, with 11 bases spanning the gap. The CDR3 DNA follows: TGTGCCAGCAGCTTGGGCAGGGGCCCCTACGAGCAGTACTTC. Protein: CASSLGRGPYEQYF.

The J gene is TRBJ2-3, the V gene TRBV4-3; TRBD2 aligns across 9 bases. This CDR3 spans 17 amino acids. Germline CDR1 and CDR2: LGHNA and YSLEER. The J segment lost 0 bases and the V segment lost 3 bases, leaving 7 bases of the junction unmatched. This chain's CDR3 is CASSQGTAGGSTDTQYF. The CDR3, as DNA: TGCGCCAGCAGCCAGGGAACGGCGGGAGGGAGCACAGATACGCAGTATTTT.

The rearrangement uses TRBV10-2 and TRBJ2-7; 9 nucleotides match TRBD1. Germline V gene lookup returns CDR1 WSHSY and CDR2 SAAADI. Trimming at V came to 4 bases and at J to 5 bases, leaving 6 bases not matched to a gene. The CDR3 sequence is 14 residues long. For the CDR3, the DNA is TGCGCCAGCAGTGTAACAGGGGGCAACCACGAGCAGTACTTC. Its protein product is CASSVTGGNHEQYF.

The chain is built from TRBV7-9 and TRBJ2-1; 8 bases align to TRBD1. V lost 2 bases, J lost 12 bases, and 6 bases stayed unmatched. This CDR3 comprises 13 residues. Germline V gives CDR1 SEHNR, CDR2 FQNEAQ (reference sequence). DNA of the CDR3: TGTGCCAGCAGCTTAACCAGCGGACAGGGGCAGTTCTTC. This codes for CASSLTSGQGQFF.

The rearrangement uses TRBV30 and TRBJ2-3; 9 nucleotides align to TRBD1. The CDR3 runs 14 residues. Losses at the gene ends were 2 bases for V and 4 bases for J; bases not matched to a gene: 4. Germline-derived CDR1 and CDR2 are GTSNPN and SVGIG (reference sequence). Written as DNA, the CDR3 is TGTGCCTGGAGTCAAGGACAGGGGCCAGATACGCAGTATTTT. Its protein product is CAWSQGQGPDTQYF.

The genes are TRBV5-1 and TRBJ1-5; D is unresolved. Germline V gives CDR1 SGHRS, CDR2 YFSETQ. The CDR3 length is 13 residues. The V end was cut by 5 bases, the J end by 5 bases, with 11 bases between. The CDR3 loop reads CASRGESHQPQHF. The DNA of the CDR3 is TGCGCCAGCAGGGGTGAAAGTCATCAGCCCCAGCATTTT.

The rearrangement uses TRBV7-9 and TRBJ1-1; 8 bases match TRBD1. V shed 2 bases and J 4 bases; nucleotides not matched to a gene: 15. The CDR3 runs 18 residues. Germline V gene data show CDR1 as SEHNR and CDR2 as FQNEAQ (reference sequence). This CDR3 is CASSLLVWAGGKGTEAFF. CDR3 sequence (DNA): TGTGCCAGCAGCTTACTTGTTTGGGCAGGGGGCAAGGGCACTGAAGCTTTCTTT. The whole variable domain, filled in from reference TRBV7-9 and TRBJ1-1, reads DTGVSQNPRHKITKRGQNVTFRCDPISEHNRLYWYRQTLGQGPEFLTYFQNEAQLEKSRLLSDRFSAERPKGSFSTLEIQRTEQGDSAMYLCASSLLVWAGGKGTEAFFGQGTRLTVV.

The chain uses TRBV18 and TRBJ2-5, with D perhaps assigned TRBD1 or TRBD2 (5 bases each). V lost 6 bases to trimming and J lost 2 bases, with 13 bases between them. This CDR3 comprises 14 residues. CDR1 is KGHSH and CDR2 is LQKENI in the germline V gene. The CDR3 loop reads CASSHRDGQETQYF. As DNA, the CDR3 is TGTGCCAGCTCGCACCGGGACGGACAAGAGACCCAGTACTTC. Combining the CDR3 with reference TRBV18 and TRBJ2-5 gives the whole variable domain NAGVMQNPRHLVRRRGQEARLRCSPMKGHSHVYWYRQLPEEGLKFMVYLQKENIIDESGMPKERFSAEFPKEGPSILRIQQVVRGDSAAYFCASSHRDGQETQYFGPGTRLLVL.

This clone was observed a single time. The chain combines TRBV7-3 with TRBJ2-4; TRBD2 matches 8 bases. Germline V gene sequence: CDR1 SGHTA, CDR2 FQGTGA. Germline trimming cut 5 bases from V and 4 bases from J; bases unmatched to any gene: 4. The CDR3 runs 14 residues. The CDR3 is CASSASGWKNIQYF. In nucleotides, the CDR3 is TGTGCCAGCAGCGCTAGCGGGTGGAAAAACATTCAGTACTTC.

CDR3 region: CASSEQGPSTDTQYF. The CDR3 nucleotides are TGCGCCAGCAGTGAGCAGGGACCAAGCACAGATACGCAGTATTTT. The genes are TRBV5-1 and TRBJ2-3, with D perhaps TRBD1 or TRBD2 (5 bases each). The CDR3 is 15 amino acids. Trimming took 5 bases from V and 0 from J, leaving 13 bases between them. Germline loops: CDR1 SGHRS, CDR2 YFSETQ.

This clone was seen a single time. This sequence joins TRBV6-6 and TRBJ2-2; no clear D. The germline CDR1 and CDR2 sequences are MNHNY and SVGAGI (reference sequence). The V end lost 7 bases, the J end lost 2 bases, and 5 bases lay between the germline ends. CDR3 length equals 12 residues. As DNA, the CDR3 is TGTGCCAGCAACAGAAACACCGGGGAGCTGTTTTTT. Its translation is CASNRNTGELFF.

This clone occurred a few times. The rearrangement links TRBV7-9 to TRBJ2-5; 10 bases align to TRBD1. The J call may be mistaken, given a closer DNA end match to TRBJ2-7. The CDR3 has 15 residues. Per germline, CDR1 SEHNR and CDR2 FQNEAQ (reference sequence). CDR3: CASSLAETGGVEQYF. The CDR3 bases are TGTGCCAGCAGCTTAGCCGAGACAGGGGGCGTCGAGCAGTACTTC.

The CDR3 sequence is CASRRQNGAYNEQFF. The CDR3 nucleotides are TGTGCCAGCAGGAGACAGAACGGAGCCTACAATGAGCAGTTCTTC. The chain recombines TRBV7-2 with TRBJ2-1; D might be TRBD1 (5 bases). Trimming took 6 bases from V and 2 from J, leaving 14 bases between them. This CDR3 has 15 residues. CDR1 is SGHTA and CDR2 is FQGNSA in the germline V gene.

The table lists this clone with a count of one. This chain joins TRBV11-2 and TRBJ2-7, with 7 bases lining up with TRBD1. The ends lost 5 bases at V and 2 bases at J; junction bases unmatched: 6. The CDR3 loop spans 14 amino acids. Germline-derived CDR1 and CDR2 are SGHAT and FQNNGV. The CDR3 bases are TGTGCCAGCAGCCTGAGGGGGCCAACCTACGAGCAGTACTTC. Residues: CASSLRGPTYEQYF.

This sequence joins TRBV27 and TRBJ2-5; D assignment may be TRBD1 or TRBD2 (5 bases each). The V end lost 0 bases, the J end lost 8 bases, and 10 bases lay between the germline ends. Per the germline V gene, CDR1 is MNHEY and CDR2 is SMNVEV (reference sequence). This CDR3 has 13 amino acids. CDR3 loop: CASSLSGTNTQYF. CDR3 DNA: TGTGCCAGCAGTTTATCCGGGACGAATACCCAGTACTTC.

For this clone: A read error is possible here, since a much larger clone lies one base away. This sequence joins TRBV6-5 and TRBJ1-2; D call uncertain. The CDR3 is 14 amino acids. V lost 6 bases and J lost 6, with 17 bases in between. Germline V gene data show CDR1 as MNHEY and CDR2 as SVGAGI. The CDR3 nucleotides read TGTGCCAGCAGGCCCTCAGACCCAGAGAATGGCTACACCTTC. Its protein is CASRPSDPENGYTF.

In its sample, this clone was seen once. The chain carries TRBV7-3 and TRBJ1-1; possible D gene TRBD1, 5 bases. Germline V CDR1 and CDR2: SGHTA, FQGTGA. The CDR3 spans 18 residues. V shed 8 bases and J shed 0 bases, with 25 bases lying between them. The CDR3 sequence: CASVQARGSKRMNTEAFF. The CDR3 nucleotides are TGTGCCAGCGTGCAGGCCCGGGGGTCGAAAAGAATGAACACTGAAGCTTTCTTT. Variable domain in full (rest from reference TRBV7-3 and TRBJ1-1): GAGVSQTPSNKVTEKGKYVELRCDPISGHTALYWYRQSLGQGPEFLIYFQGTGAADDSGLPNDRFFAVRPEGSVSTLKIQRTERGDSAVYLCASVQARGSKRMNTEAFFGQGTRLTVV.